Listed below are T cell receptor beta chains from one sample, sequenced in a study of blood T cell repertoires in COVID-19. TCRdb's table, derived via immunoSEQ multiplex PCR, lists solely in-frame clones and lacks some. The sample consists of some 150,000 clones, 70% to 90% of them appearing once. Specimen: peripheral blood. These receptors were taken from a woman aged 55-70 years with COVID-19, enrolled during active disease. The CDR3 runs from the conserved cysteine through the conserved F or W. The D gene is left open where the match is weak. The listing skips clone size in some rows; elsewhere it reads once, few, many or a size class.

TGTGCCAGCAGTACTCGGACTAGCGGAGGGGTCGGGGAGCTGTTTTTT	CASSTRTSGGVGELFF	TRBV6-2/TRBV6-3	TRBD2	TRBJ2-2	once
TGTGCCAGCTCACCACGGGACAGTAAACTCTACGAGCAGTACTTC	CASSPRDSKLYEQYF	TRBV18	TRBD1	TRBJ2-7	-
TGTGCCAGCACCCTAAACAGGGGCAACTATGGCTACACCTTC	CASTLNRGNYGYTF	TRBV2	TRBD1	TRBJ1-2	-
TGTGCCAGCAGCTTAACCCCGGGGTTGGGGAACACTGAAGCTTTCTTT	CASSLTPGLGNTEAFF	TRBV7-3	-	TRBJ1-1	-
TGTGCCACCAGACTTGAGCGGGGCCTTTCCTACGAGCAGTACTTC	CATRLERGLSYEQYF	TRBV10-3	TRBD2	TRBJ2-7	-
TGTGCCAGCAGCGCCACCGGGACAGGGGGGAACTATGGCTACACCTTC	CASSATGTGGNYGYTF	TRBV9	TRBD1	TRBJ1-2	-
TGTGCCAGCAGCTTAGGACAGGGTAGCAATTCACCCCTCCACTTT	CASSLGQGSNSPLHF	TRBV7-9	TRBD1	TRBJ1-6	-
TGTGCCATCACTAGGACAGGGTCCACCCACGAGCAGTACTTC	CAITRTGSTHEQYF	TRBV10-3	TRBD1	TRBJ2-7	-
TGTGCCAGTAGTCACAAGCGGGTTGACCCCGGGGAGCTGTTTTTT	CASSHKRVDPGELFF	TRBV19	-	TRBJ2-2	-
TGCGCCAGCAGCTCGGGACAGGGCACAGATACGCAGTATTTT	CASSSGQGTDTQYF	TRBV5-1	TRBD1	TRBJ2-3	-
TGTGCCAGCAGCGTCCAAGCAGGGGGGTCCTACGAGCAGTACTTC	CASSVQAGGSYEQYF	TRBV9	-	TRBJ2-7	-
TGTGCCAGCAGTTCTCAGGGGACTAGCGGGGGTGAGCAGTTCTTC	CASSSQGTSGGEQFF	TRBV11-2	TRBD2	TRBJ2-1	-
TGTGCCAGCAGTGATTTGGCCAGGCTCAGCAATCAGCCCCAGCATTTT	CASSDLARLSNQPQHF	TRBV2	-	TRBJ1-5	-
TGTGCCAGCAGCCCGCAGGAAGGGGGGGCGTCTGGAAACACCATATATTTT	CASSPQEGGASGNTIYF	TRBV4-2	-	TRBJ1-3	-
TGTGCCAGCAGCCCCGGGACAGGGGGTACAGATACGCAGTATTTT	CASSPGTGGTDTQYF	TRBV7-9	TRBD1	TRBJ2-3	-
TGTGCCAGCAGTGACTCAAACAGGGGTCTCTATGGCTACACCTTC	CASSDSNRGLYGYTF	TRBV25-1	TRBD1	TRBJ1-2	-
TGTGCCAGCAGTGGCGGGACTAGCGGGGGAAATGAGCAGTTCTTC	CASSGGTSGGNEQFF	TRBV2	TRBD2	TRBJ2-1	-
TGTGCCAGCAGTGAAGCCCCTAGCGGGGGGCTGAGCTCCTACAATGAGCAGTTCTTC	CASSEAPSGGLSSYNEQFF	TRBV6-1	TRBD2	TRBJ2-1	-
TGCGCCAGCAGCCCGAGGGTCGGGGGTTCCTCCTACGAGCAGTACTTC	CASSPRVGGSSYEQYF	TRBV4-1	-	TRBJ2-7	-
TGTGCCAGCAGCCCGGGGTCGAACTACGAGCAGTACTTC	CASSPGSNYEQYF	TRBV6-5	-	TRBJ2-7	once
TGTGCCAGCACCTTTGGACAGGGACGGAGTGGCTACACCTTC	CASTFGQGRSGYTF	TRBV13	TRBD1	TRBJ1-2	-
TGTGCCAGCAGACCGGGATATCAAGAGACCCAGTACTTC	CASRPGYQETQYF	TRBV7-6	-	TRBJ2-5	-
TGTGCCAGCAGTATAGCGGAGAGCTCCTATAATTCACCCCTCCACTTT	CASSIAESSYNSPLHF	TRBV11-2	-	TRBJ1-6	once
TGTGCCAGCTCACCGGAGGAAAGCTATGGCTACACCTTC	CASSPEESYGYTF	TRBV18	-	TRBJ1-2	-
TGTGCCAGTAGTATAGAGATTAGGGGACAGGGACGAAATGGCTACACCTTC	CASSIEIRGQGRNGYTF	TRBV19	TRBD1	TRBJ1-2	-
TGTGCCAGCAGTAGGACAGTGAGCTCCTACAATGAGCAGTTCTTC	CASSRTVSSYNEQFF	TRBV11-2	-	TRBJ2-1	-
TGTGCCAGCAGCCTCCGACAGGACCCACTATCTGGCTACACCTTC	CASSLRQDPLSGYTF	TRBV9	-	TRBJ1-2	-
TGTGCCAGCAGCCCGGGACAGGGCTACGAGCAGTACTTC	CASSPGQGYEQYF	TRBV7-3	TRBD1	TRBJ2-7	-
TGTGCCAGCAGCTCGGGAGGGGACTACTCCTACAATGAGCAGTTCTTC	CASSSGGDYSYNEQFF	TRBV5-4	TRBD2	TRBJ2-1	-
TGCGCCAGCAGCCAAGACGCACAGGCTAATCAGCCCCAGCATTTT	CASSQDAQANQPQHF	TRBV4-3	-	TRBJ1-5	few
TGTGCCTGGAGAATGGCGGGGGGGAACACAGATACGCAGTATTTT	CAWRMAGGNTDTQYF	TRBV30	TRBD2	TRBJ2-3	-
TGCGCCAGCAGCCAAGATCTGCTAGCGGGGGGCCAATCCTCCGGGGAGCTGTTTTTT	CASSQDLLAGGQSSGELFF	TRBV4-1	TRBD2	TRBJ2-2	-
TGTGCCAGCAGTGAAGGCAATCGTGCCGGGACTAGCACAATAGAGACCCAGTACTTC	CASSEGNRAGTSTIETQYF	TRBV6-1	TRBD2	TRBJ2-5	-
TGTGCCAGCAGCTTAGCAGGGGACGAGCAGTACTTC	CASSLAGDEQYF	TRBV13	-	TRBJ2-7	-
TGTGCCAGCAGCCCGGAGTCTGCTAACTATGGCTACACCTTC	CASSPESANYGYTF	TRBV9	-	TRBJ1-2	-
TGTGCCAGCAGCGTACTAGCGGGGGGCTTTTACGAGCAGTACTTC	CASSVLAGGFYEQYF	TRBV7-2	TRBD2	TRBJ2-7	-
TGTGCCAGCAGCTTGCCGGCGACAGACACTGAAGCTTTCTTT	CASSLPATDTEAFF	TRBV5-4	-	TRBJ1-1	-
TGTGCCAGCAGGGGGGGTGTCGCCGGGGAGCTGTTTTTT	CASRGGVAGELFF	TRBV21-1	-	TRBJ2-2	-
TGCGCCAGCAGCTCGACAGGGACCACCGGGGAGCTGTTTTTT	CASSSTGTTGELFF	TRBV5-1	TRBD1	TRBJ2-2	-
TGTGCCAGTAGCCCCTTACAGGGGGCGCTGGATAATTCACCCCTCCACTTT	CASSPLQGALDNSPLHF	TRBV19	TRBD1	TRBJ1-6	-
TGCGCCAGCAGTCAATCCCCGACAGGAAAGTCCTACGAGCAGTACTTC	CASSQSPTGKSYEQYF	TRBV23-1	-	TRBJ2-7	-
TGTGCCAGCAGCGAGGGACAGGGTGGGACTAACTATGGCTACACCTTC	CASSEGQGGTNYGYTF	TRBV11-2	TRBD1	TRBJ1-2	once